This T cell receptor beta chain was captured in a study of blood T cell repertoires in COVID-19 (dated by TCRdb to 2019 to 2021). With regard to the full study: The collaborator samples originated in the United States, Italy and Spain and spanned the acute and convalescent phases of COVID-19. Deeply sampled blood TCRbeta repertoires from subjects exposed to, actively infected with, or recovered from COVID-19 were included in the dataset. The samples were drawn from the first 160 participants of the ongoing ImmuneRACE study and from 950 to 1,500 subjects provided by 6 global collaborators. Where HLA class I and class II types were available, the types were taken from metadata supplied by the sample provider, not from assay-based typing. The material from the prospective study consisted of cDNA or gDNA derived from T cells, B-cell-depleted T cells, or PBMCs. A de-identified subject ID, COVID-19 status, age in years and sex were almost always included in the sample metadata. The repertoires were made available in a free public database intended to serve as a resource for research on the immune response to SARS-CoV-2.

TCRbeta CDR3 regions were amplified from genomic DNA using the immunoSEQ Assay, a bias-controlled multiplex PCR. In the authors' own workflow: The number of nucleated cells in each sample was estimated from the amplification of reference gene primers within the assay. Sequence reads were collapsed and filtered to measure the absolute abundance of every unique TCRbeta CDR3 rearrangement. For each sample, productive Simpson clonality was calculated as the square root of Simpson's diversity index across productive rearrangements. TCRdb's version of the immuneACCESS table is confined to in-frame rearrangements and falls short of the full clone set. An unresolved V gene accounts for under half of the shortfall where checked; the remainder is of unknown origin. D and trimming were read from the DNA, whereas the V and J calls and clone size are those reported in that table. The sample yields 150,000 to 200,000 clones; about four fifths were counted once. Together, the top ten hold 9.5% to 15% of the sample.

The CDR3 has 15 amino acids, counting the end cysteine and phenylalanine. Just CDR3 DNA is preserved here, 45 bases in frame from base 1. Cut back by 5 bases and 2 bases, the V and J ends lie 13 bases apart. CDR1 and CDR2, per the germline V gene, are SGHAT and FQNNGV. One collaborating source in Seattle enrolled patients while the patients were actively infected and followed the patients over time throughout the course of disease. Collaborating institutions collected whole blood in K2EDTA tubes following their own protocols. For TCRbeta analysis, collaborator samples were shipped as frozen whole blood, as isolated PBMCs, or as DNA extracted from either sample type. What the authors observed across the whole study: The amount of clinical and demographic metadata varied by source and participant and was provided uncurated.

A note on this clone: Which antigen it targets is not known. No per-base quality is available; no much larger clone lies one base away.

The sequenced sample was peripheral blood. The TCR was taken from a woman aged 80 or older with COVID-19, enrolled during active disease. This chain is built from TRBV11-2 and TRBJ2-1; TRBD1 is a possible D gene, resting on 5 matching bases. The nucleotides read TGTGCCAGCAGCGCAGCCAAGGGGCCCTACAATGAGCAGTTCTTC. Translated, this gives CASSAAKGPYNEQFF.